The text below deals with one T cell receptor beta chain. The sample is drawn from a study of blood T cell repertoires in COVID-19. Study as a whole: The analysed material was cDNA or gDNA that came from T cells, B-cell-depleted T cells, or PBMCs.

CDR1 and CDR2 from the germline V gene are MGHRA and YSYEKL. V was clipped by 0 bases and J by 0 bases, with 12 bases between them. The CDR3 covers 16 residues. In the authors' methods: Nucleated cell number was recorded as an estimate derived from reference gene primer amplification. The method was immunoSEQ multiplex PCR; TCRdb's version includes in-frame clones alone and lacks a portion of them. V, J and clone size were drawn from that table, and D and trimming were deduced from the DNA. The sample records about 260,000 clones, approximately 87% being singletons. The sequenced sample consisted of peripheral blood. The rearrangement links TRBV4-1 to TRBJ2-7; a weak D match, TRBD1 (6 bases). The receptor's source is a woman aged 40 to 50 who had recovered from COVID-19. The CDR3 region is CASSQEGDTSSYEQYF. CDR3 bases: TGCGCCAGCAGCCAAGAGGGGGACACGAGCTCCTACGAGCAGTACTTC.